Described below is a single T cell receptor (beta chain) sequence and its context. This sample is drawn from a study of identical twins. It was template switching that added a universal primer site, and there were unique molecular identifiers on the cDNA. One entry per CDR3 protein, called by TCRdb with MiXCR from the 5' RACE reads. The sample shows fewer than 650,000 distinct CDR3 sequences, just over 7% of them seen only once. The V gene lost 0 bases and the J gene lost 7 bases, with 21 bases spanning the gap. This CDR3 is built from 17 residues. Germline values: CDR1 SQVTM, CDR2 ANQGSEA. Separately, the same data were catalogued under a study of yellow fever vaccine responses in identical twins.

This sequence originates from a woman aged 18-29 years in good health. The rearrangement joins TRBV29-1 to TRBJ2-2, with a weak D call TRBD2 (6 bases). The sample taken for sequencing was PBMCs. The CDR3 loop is CSVEDAGPFLSGGELFF. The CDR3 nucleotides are TGCAGCGTTGAAGATGCGGGGCCGTTTCTCTCCGGCGGGGAGCTGTTTTTT.